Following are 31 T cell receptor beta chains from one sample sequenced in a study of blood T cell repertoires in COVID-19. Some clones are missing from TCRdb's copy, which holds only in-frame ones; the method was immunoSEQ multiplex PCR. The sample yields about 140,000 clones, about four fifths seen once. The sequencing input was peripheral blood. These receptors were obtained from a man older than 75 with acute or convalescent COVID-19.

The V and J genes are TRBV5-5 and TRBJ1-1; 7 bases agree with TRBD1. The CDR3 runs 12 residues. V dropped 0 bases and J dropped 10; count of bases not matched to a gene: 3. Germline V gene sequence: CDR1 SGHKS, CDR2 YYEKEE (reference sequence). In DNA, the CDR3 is TGTGCCAGCAGCTTGGAGACAGGGAGAGCTTTCTTT. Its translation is CASSLETGRAFF.

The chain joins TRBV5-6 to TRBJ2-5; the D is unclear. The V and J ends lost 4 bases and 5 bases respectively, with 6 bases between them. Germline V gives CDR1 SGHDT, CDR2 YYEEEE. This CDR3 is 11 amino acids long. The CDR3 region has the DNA TGTGCCAGCAGCCGGTGGGAGACCCAGTACTTC. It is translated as CASSRWETQYF.

The CDR3 nucleotides read TGTGCCAGCAGCTTAGATAGCGGGGGGGCCGAGCAGTACTTC. Its protein product is CASSLDSGGAEQYF. The chain has TRBV7-2 and TRBJ2-7, with 11 bases matching TRBD2. The germline V gene encodes CDR1 SGHTA and CDR2 FQGNSA. V was pared by 1 base and J by 6 bases, with 2 bases of the junction left unmatched. This CDR3 is built from 14 residues.

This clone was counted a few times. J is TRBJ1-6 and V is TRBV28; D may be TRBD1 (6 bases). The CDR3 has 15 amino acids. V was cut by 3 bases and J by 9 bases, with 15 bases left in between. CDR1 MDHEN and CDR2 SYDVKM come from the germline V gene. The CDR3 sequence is CASSLGQPGVSPLHF. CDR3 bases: TGTGCCAGCAGTTTGGGACAACCAGGGGTTTCACCCCTCCACTTT.

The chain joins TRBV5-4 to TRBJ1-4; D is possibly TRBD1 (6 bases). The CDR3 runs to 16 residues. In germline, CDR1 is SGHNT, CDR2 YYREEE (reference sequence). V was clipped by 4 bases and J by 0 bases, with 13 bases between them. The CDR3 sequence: CASSRGGPTTNEKLFF. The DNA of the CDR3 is TGTGCCAGCAGCCGGGGGGGCCCGACAACTAATGAAAAACTGTTTTTT.

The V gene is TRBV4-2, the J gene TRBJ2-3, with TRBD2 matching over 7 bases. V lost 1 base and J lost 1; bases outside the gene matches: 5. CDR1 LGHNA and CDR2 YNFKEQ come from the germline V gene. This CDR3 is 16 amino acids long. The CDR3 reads CASSQGEGSGTDTQYF. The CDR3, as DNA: TGTGCCAGCAGCCAAGGGGAGGGTAGTGGCACAGATACGCAGTATTTT.

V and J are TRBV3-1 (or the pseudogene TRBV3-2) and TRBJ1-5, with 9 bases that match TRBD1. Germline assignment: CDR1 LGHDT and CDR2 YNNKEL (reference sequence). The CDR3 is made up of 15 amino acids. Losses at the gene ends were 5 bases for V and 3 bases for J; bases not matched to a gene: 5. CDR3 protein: CASSTGQGNNQPQHF. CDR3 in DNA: TGTGCCAGCAGCACGGGACAGGGAAACAATCAGCCCCAGCATTTT.

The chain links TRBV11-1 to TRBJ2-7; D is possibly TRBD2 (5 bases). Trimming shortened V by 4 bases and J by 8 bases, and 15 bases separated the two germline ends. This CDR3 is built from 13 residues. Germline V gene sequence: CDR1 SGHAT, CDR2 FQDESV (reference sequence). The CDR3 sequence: CASSYAGELQQYF. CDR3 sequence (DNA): TGTGCCAGCAGCTATGCTGGGGAGCTTCAGCAGTACTTC.

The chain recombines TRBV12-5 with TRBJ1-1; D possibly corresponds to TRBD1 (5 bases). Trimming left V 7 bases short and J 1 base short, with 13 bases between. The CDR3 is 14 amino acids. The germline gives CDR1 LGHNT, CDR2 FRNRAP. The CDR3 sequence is CASALAGGNTEAFF. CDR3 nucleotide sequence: TGTGCTAGTGCCTTAGCCGGGGGGAACACTGAAGCTTTCTTT. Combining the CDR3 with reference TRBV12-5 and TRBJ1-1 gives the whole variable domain DARVTQTPRHKVTEMGQEVTMRCQPILGHNTVFWYRQTMMQGLELLAYFRNRAPLDDSGMPKDRFSAEMPDATLATLKIQPSEPRDSAVYFCASALAGGNTEAFFGQGTRLTVV.

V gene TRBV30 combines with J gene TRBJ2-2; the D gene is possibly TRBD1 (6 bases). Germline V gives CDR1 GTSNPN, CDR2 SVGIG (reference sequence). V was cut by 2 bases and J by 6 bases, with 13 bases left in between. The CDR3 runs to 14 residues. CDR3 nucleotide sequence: TGTGCCTGGAGTACAGGGATTCGGGCCGGGGAGCTGTTTTTT. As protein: CAWSTGIRAGELFF.

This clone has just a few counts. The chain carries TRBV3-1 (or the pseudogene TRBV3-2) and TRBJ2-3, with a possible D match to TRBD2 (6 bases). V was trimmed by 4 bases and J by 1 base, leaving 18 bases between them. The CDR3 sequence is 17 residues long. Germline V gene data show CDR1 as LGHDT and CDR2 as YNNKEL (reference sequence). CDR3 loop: CASSPNLPSEGTDTQYF. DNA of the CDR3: TGTGCCAGCAGCCCCAACCTACCTAGCGAGGGCACAGATACGCAGTATTTT.

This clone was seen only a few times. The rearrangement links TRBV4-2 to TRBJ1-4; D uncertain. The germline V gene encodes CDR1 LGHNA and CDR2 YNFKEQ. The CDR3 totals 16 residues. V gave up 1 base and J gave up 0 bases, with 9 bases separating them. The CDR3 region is CASSQAITATNEKLFF. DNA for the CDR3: TGTGCCAGCAGCCAAGCAATCACAGCAACTAATGAAAAACTGTTTTTT.

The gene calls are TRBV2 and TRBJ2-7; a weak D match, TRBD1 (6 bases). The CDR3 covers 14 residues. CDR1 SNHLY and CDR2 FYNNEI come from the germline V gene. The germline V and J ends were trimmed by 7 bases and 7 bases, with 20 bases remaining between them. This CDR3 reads CASTILTGAREQYF. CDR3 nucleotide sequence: TGTGCCAGCACCATCCTGACAGGCGCTAGGGAGCAGTACTTC.

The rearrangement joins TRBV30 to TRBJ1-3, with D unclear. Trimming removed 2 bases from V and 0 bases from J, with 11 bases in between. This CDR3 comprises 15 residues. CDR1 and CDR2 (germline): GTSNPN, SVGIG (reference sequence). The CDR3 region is CAWSPTIYSGNTIYF. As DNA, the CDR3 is TGTGCCTGGAGTCCAACAATTTACTCTGGAAACACCATATATTTT.

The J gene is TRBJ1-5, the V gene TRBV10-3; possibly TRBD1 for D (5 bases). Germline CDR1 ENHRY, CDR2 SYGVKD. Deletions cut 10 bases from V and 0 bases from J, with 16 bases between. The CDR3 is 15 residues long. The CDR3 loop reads CATGVGGNSNQPQHF. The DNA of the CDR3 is TGTGCCACGGGGGTGGGGGGGAATAGCAATCAGCCCCAGCATTTT.

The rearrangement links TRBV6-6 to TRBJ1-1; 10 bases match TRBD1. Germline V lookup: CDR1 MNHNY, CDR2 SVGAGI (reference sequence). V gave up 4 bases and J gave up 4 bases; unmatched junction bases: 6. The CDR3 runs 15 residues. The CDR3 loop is CASSSTGGVSTEAFF. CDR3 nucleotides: TGTGCCAGCAGTTCGACAGGGGGCGTTTCCACTGAAGCTTTCTTT.

DNA of the CDR3: TGTGCCAGCAGCTTCCTGGAGGGGCGGACTGAAGCTTTCTTT. Protein sequence: CASSFLEGRTEAFF. V usage is TRBV11-2 and J usage is TRBJ1-1, with D possibly being TRBD1 (5 bases). The germline V and J ends were trimmed by 3 bases and 5 bases, with 13 bases remaining between them. The CDR3 spans 14 residues. Germline V gene lookup returns CDR1 SGHAT and CDR2 FQNNGV.

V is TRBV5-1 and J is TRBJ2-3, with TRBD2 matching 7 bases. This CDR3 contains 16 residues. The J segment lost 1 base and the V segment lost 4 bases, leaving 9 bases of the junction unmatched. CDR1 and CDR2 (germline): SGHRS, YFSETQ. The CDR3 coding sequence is TGCGCCAGCAGCGGGGGAGGGGCCGTTGGCACAGATACGCAGTATTTT. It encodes CASSGGGAVGTDTQYF.

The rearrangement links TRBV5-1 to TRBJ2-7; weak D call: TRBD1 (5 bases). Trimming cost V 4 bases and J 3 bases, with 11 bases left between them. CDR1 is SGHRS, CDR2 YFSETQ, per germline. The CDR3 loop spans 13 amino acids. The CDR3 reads CASSLDSYYEQYF. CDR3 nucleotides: TGCGCCAGCAGCCTTGACAGCTACTACGAGCAGTACTTC.

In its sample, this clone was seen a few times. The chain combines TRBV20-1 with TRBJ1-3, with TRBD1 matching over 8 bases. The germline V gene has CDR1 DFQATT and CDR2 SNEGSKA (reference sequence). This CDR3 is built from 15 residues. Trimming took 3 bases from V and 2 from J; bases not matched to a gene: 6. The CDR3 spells CSASRTGFAGNTIYF. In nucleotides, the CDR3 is TGCAGTGCTAGTCGGACAGGGTTCGCTGGAAACACCATATATTTT.

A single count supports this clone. CDR3 sequence (DNA): TGCGCCAGCAGCGGAACAGGGGGCCATACCACCACCGGGGAGCTGTTTTTT. Protein product: CASSGTGGHTTTGELFF. The rearrangement joins TRBV5-1 to TRBJ2-2; 9 positions match TRBD1. V was pared by 4 bases and J by 4 bases, with 11 bases of the junction left unmatched. CDR1 is SGHRS and CDR2 is YFSETQ in the germline V gene. The CDR3 is made up of 17 amino acids.

The CDR3 sequence is CASRRTGVADTQYF. CDR3 DNA: TGTGCCAGTAGGCGGACAGGGGTGGCAGATACGCAGTATTTT. The chain uses TRBV19 and TRBJ2-3; 9 bases align to TRBD1. This CDR3 region has 14 residues. Germline V lookup: CDR1 LNHDA, CDR2 SQIVND (reference sequence). V lost 6 bases to trimming and J lost 4 bases; unmatched junction nucleotides: 5.

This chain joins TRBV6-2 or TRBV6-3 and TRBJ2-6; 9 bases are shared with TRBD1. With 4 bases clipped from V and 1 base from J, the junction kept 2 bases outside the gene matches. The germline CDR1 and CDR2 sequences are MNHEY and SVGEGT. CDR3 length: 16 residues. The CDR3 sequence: CASSLGTGSGANVLTF. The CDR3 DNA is TGTGCCAGCAGTTTAGGGACAGGGTCTGGGGCCAACGTCCTGACTTTC.

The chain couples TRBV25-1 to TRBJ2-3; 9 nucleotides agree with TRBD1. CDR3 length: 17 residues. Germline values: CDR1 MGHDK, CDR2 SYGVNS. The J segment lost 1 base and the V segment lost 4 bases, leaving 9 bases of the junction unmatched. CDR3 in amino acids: CASSAFFRDRGTDTQYF. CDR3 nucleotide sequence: TGTGCCAGCAGTGCGTTTTTCCGGGACAGGGGCACAGATACGCAGTATTTT.

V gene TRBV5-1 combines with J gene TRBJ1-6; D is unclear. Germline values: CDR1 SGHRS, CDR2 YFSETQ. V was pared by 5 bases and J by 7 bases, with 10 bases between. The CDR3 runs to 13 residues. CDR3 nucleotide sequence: TGCGCCAGCAGTTTAGCCCAGAATTCACCCCTCCACTTT. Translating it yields CASSLAQNSPLHF.

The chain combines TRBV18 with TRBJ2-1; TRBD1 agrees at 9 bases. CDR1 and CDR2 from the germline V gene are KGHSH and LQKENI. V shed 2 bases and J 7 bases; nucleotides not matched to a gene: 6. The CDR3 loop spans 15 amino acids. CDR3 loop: CASSPLGQGPNEQFF. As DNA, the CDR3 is TGTGCCAGCTCACCATTGGGACAGGGACCGAATGAGCAGTTCTTC.

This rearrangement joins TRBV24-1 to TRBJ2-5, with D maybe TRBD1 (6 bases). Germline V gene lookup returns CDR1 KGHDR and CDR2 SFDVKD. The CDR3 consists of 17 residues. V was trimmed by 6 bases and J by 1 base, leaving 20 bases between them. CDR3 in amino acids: CATSKSNPDRPQETQYF. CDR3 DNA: TGTGCCACCAGTAAAAGCAACCCGGACAGACCCCAAGAGACCCAGTACTTC.

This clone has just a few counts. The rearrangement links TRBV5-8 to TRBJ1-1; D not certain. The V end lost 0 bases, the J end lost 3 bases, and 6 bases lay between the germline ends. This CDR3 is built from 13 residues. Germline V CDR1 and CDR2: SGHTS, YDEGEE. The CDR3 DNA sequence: TGTGCCAGCAGCTTGGTACGGGACACTGAAGCTTTCTTT. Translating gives CASSLVRDTEAFF.

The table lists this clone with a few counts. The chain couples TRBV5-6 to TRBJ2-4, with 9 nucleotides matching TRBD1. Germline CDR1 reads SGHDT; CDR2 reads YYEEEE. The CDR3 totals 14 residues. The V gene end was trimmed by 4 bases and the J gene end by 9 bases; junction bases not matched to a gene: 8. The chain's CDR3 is CASSVRDRVAIQYF. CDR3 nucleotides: TGTGCCAGCAGCGTCAGGGACAGGGTGGCCATTCAGTACTTC.

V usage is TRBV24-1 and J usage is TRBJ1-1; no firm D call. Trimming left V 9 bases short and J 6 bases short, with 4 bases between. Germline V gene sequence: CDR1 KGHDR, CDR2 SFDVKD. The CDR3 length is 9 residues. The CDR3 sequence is CATEPEAFF. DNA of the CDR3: TGTGCCACCGAGCCTGAAGCTTTCTTT.

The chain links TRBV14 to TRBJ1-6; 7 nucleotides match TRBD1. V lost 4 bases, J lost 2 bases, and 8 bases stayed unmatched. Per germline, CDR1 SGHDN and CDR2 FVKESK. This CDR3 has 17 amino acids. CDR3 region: CASSPTSGTAYNSPLHF. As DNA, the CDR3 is TGTGCCAGCAGCCCTACCTCCGGGACAGCCTATAATTCACCCCTCCACTTT.